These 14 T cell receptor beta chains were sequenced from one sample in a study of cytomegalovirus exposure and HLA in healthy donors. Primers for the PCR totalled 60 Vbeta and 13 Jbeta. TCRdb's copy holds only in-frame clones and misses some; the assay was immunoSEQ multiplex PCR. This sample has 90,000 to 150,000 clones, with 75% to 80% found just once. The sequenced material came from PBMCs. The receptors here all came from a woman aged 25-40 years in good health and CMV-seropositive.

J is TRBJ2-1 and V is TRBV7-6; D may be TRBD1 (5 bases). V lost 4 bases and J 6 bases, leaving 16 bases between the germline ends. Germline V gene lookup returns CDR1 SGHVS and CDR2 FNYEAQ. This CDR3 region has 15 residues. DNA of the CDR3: TGTGCCAGCAGCTACCTCAGGGAAAGGACCAATGAGCAGTTCTTC. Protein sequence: CASSYLRERTNEQFF.

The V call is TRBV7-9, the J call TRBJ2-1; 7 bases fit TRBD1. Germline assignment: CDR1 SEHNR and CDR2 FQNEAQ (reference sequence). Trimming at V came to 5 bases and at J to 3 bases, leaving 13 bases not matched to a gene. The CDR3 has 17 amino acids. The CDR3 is CASSPDHTGENYNEQFF. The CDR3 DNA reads TGTGCCAGCAGCCCCGACCACACAGGGGAGAACTACAATGAGCAGTTCTTC.

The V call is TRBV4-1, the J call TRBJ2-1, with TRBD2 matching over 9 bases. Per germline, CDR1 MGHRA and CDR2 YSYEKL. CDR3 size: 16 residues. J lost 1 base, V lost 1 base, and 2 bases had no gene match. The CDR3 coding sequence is TGCGCCAGCAGCCAAGGGCTAGCGGGGTCCTACAATGAGCAGTTCTTC. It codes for CASSQGLAGSYNEQFF.

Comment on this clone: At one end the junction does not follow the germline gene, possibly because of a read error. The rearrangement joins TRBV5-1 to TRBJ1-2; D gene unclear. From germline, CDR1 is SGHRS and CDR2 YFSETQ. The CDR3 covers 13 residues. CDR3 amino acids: CASSTDISYDYTF. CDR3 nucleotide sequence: TGCGCCAGCAGCACCGACATATCCTATGACTACACCTTC.

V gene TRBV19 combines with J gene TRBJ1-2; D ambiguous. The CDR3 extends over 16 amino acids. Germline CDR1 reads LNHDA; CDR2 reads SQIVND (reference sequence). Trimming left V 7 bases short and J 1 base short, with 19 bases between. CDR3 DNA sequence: TGTGCCAGTATGGGTTGGGCGTCCAGTGTTAACTATGGCTACACCTTC. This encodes CASMGWASSVNYGYTF.

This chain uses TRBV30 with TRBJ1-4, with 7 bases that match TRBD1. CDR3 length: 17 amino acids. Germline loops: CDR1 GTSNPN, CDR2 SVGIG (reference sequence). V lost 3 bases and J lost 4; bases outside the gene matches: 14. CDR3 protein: CAWSPWGGGQINEKLFF. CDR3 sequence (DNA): TGTGCCTGGAGCCCTTGGGGTGGGGGACAGATTAATGAAAAACTGTTTTTT.

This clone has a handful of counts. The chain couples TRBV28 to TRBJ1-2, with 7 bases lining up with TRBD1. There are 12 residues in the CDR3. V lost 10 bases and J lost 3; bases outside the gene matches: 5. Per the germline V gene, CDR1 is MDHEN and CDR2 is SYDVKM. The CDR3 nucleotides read TGTGCCATCCACAGGGGACACTATGGCTACACCTTC. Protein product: CAIHRGHYGYTF.

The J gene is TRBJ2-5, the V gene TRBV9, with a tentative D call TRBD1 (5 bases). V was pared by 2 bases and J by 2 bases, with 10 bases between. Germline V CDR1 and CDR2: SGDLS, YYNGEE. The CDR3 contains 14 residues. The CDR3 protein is CASSVAQGQETQYF. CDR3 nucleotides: TGTGCCAGCAGCGTCGCCCAGGGTCAAGAGACCCAGTACTTC. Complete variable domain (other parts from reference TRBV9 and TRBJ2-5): DSGVTQTPKHLITATGQRVTLRCSPRSGDLSVYWYQQSLDQGLQFLIQYYNGEERAKGNILERFSAQQFPDLHSELNLSSLELGDSALYFCASSVAQGQETQYFGPGTRLLVL.

The DNA for the CDR3 is TGTGCCAGCAGCTTCGGGACAGAAAATTCACCCCTCCACTTT. This translates into CASSFGTENSPLHF. The V call is TRBV7-9, the J call TRBJ1-6, with 7 bases lining up with TRBD1. CDR3 length equals 14 residues. V was pared by 3 bases and J by 7 bases, with 3 bases of the junction left unmatched. Germline values: CDR1 SEHNR, CDR2 FQNEAQ (reference sequence).

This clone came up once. The CDR3 region is CASSRQGSYGYTF. CDR3 bases: TGTGCCAGTAGCCGACAGGGGAGCTATGGCTACACCTTC. The gene calls are TRBV19 and TRBJ1-2; 8 bases agree with TRBD1. The CDR3 is made up of 13 amino acids. With V trimmed by 6 bases and J by 4 bases, 4 bases remained unmatched. Per germline, CDR1 LNHDA and CDR2 SQIVND (reference sequence).

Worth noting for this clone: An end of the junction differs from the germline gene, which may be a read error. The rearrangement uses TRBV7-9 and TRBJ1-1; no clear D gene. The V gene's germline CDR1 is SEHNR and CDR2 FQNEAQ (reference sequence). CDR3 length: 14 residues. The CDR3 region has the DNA TGTTCCAGCACCTTATGGGAGGGGAACACTGAAGCTTTCTTT. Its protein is CSSTLWEGNTEAFF.

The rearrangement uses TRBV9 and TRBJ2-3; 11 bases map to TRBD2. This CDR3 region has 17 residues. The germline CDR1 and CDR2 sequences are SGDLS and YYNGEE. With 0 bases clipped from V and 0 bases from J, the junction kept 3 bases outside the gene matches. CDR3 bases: TGTGCCAGCAGCGTAGGACTAGCGGGGACCAGCACAGATACGCAGTATTTT. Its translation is CASSVGLAGTSTDTQYF.

The CDR3 sequence is CASRVYSTGELFF. The CDR3 coding sequence is TGTGCCAGCAGAGTCTACTCCACCGGGGAGCTGTTTTTT. The chain employs TRBV6-5 and TRBJ2-2; no reliable D call. The CDR3 contains 13 residues. Per germline, CDR1 MNHEY and CDR2 SVGAGI. Trimming took off 6 bases at V and 4 bases at J, with 9 bases between the two ends.

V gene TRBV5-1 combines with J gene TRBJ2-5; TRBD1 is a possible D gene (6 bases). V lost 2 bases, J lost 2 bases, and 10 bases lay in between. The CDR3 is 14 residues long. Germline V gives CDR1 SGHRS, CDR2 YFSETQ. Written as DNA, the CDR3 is TGCGCCAGCAGCTTCCAGGGGTTACAAGAGACCCAGTACTTC. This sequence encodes CASSFQGLQETQYF.